A selection of T cell receptor beta chains follows, all from one sample in a study of molecular identifiers for immune sequencing clone quantification. TCRdb re-derived calls from the PCR reads in MiXCR, one entry per CDR3 protein. The table shows 75,000 to 95,000 distinct CDR3 sequences, with roughly 25% occurring only once. The source material was naive CD8+ T cells from blood, with Jurkat cell RNA spiked in. These receptors came from a human donor in good health. Some libraries in this study had Jurkat cell RNA spiked in. Each CDR3 is given with its conserved first and last residue.

len: 14; j_gene: TRBJ1-4; v_gene: TRBV15; CDR3aa: CATHRSGINEKLFF
len: 14; j_gene: TRBJ2-7; v_gene: TRBV20-1; CDR3aa: CSARGLEIRPEQYF
len: 13; j_gene: TRBJ2-5; v_gene: TRBV19; CDR3aa: CASSAGAQETQYF
len: 15; j_gene: TRBJ2-7; v_gene: TRBV4-3; CDR3aa: CASSQGTGIAYEQYF
len: 16; j_gene: TRBJ1-5; v_gene: TRBV4-1; CDR3aa: CASSQERGLGNQPQHF
len: 14; j_gene: TRBJ2-3; v_gene: TRBV19; CDR3aa: CASSIDPSTDTQYF
len: 15; j_gene: TRBJ1-2; v_gene: TRBV28; CDR3aa: CASSSLGLANYGYTF
len: 16; j_gene: TRBJ2-3; v_gene: TRBV10-1; CDR3aa: CASSYSLAGGADTQYF
len: 13; j_gene: TRBJ1-1; v_gene: TRBV12-3/TRBV12-4; CDR3aa: CASTQRGNTEAFF
len: 13; j_gene: TRBJ2-1; v_gene: TRBV29-1; CDR3aa: CSVVPRTYNEQFF
len: 14; j_gene: TRBJ2-7; v_gene: TRBV5-1; CDR3aa: CASSWTSGHYEQYF
len: 14; j_gene: TRBJ1-6; v_gene: TRBV28; CDR3aa: CASSLLGGLSPLHF
len: 14; j_gene: TRBJ2-3; v_gene: TRBV28; CDR3aa: CASSFRQSTDTQYF
len: 15; j_gene: TRBJ2-1; v_gene: TRBV24-1; CDR3aa: CATSDPASGDNEQFF
len: 15; j_gene: TRBJ2-1; v_gene: TRBV11-2; CDR3aa: CASRTSRDINHEQFF
len: 13; j_gene: TRBJ2-5; v_gene: TRBV7-9; CDR3aa: CASSLVGKETQYF
len: 13; j_gene: TRBJ2-7; v_gene: TRBV2; CDR3aa: CASSELQSYEQYF
len: 16; j_gene: TRBJ2-1; v_gene: TRBV21-1; CDR3aa: CASINITGRPYNEQFF
len: 13; j_gene: TRBJ2-2; v_gene: TRBV2; CDR3aa: CASSAGSTGVLFF
len: 14; j_gene: TRBJ2-7; v_gene: TRBV5-5; CDR3aa: CASSLWGERGEQYF
len: 18; j_gene: TRBJ2-7; v_gene: TRBV5-1; CDR3aa: CASSLAPSTGGRGYEQYF
len: 15; j_gene: TRBJ2-7; v_gene: TRBV10-3; CDR3aa: CAISEELANSYEQYF
len: 14; j_gene: TRBJ1-5; v_gene: TRBV24-1; CDR3aa: CATSRVRSNQPQHF
len: 14; j_gene: TRBJ2-1; v_gene: TRBV27; CDR3aa: CASSGHATYNEQFF
len: 12; j_gene: TRBJ2-2; v_gene: TRBV19; CDR3aa: CASSTGHRELFF
len: 15; j_gene: TRBJ1-1; v_gene: TRBV27; CDR3aa: CASSFQGLGNTEAFF
len: 12; j_gene: TRBJ2-7; v_gene: TRBV30; CDR3aa: CAWLEDTYEQYF
len: 13; j_gene: TRBJ1-1; v_gene: TRBV27; CDR3aa: CASSWAVNTEAFF